This T cell receptor beta chain was retrieved from a study of cytomegalovirus exposure and HLA in healthy donors (dated by TCRdb to 2016 to 2017). About the investigation overall: According to an earlier analysis of around 600 of the donors, about 180 million T cells yielded some 110 million unique TCR beta sequences and 276 Gb of sequence data. In the later analysis, no new phenotypic data were used to find candidate immune exposures; instead, reliance was placed on TCR beta sequences and their occurrence across donors. An early release covering 550 to 650 HLA-typed donors comprised approximately 300 gigabases of sequencing data and 85 million to 100 million unique TCR sequences. To study patterns of TCR occurrence, a later analysis re-analyzed previously published TCR beta repertoires from 550 to 800 donors and added high-resolution HLA genotyping. The study profiled the T cell repertoires of 550 to 700 subjects by immunosequencing and related them to cytomegalovirus serostatus. The study aimed to test whether cataloging public T cell receptors could reveal signatures of past pathogen exposure. In an earlier analysis of 587 of the donors, high-throughput TCR beta sequencing was used to judge whether each TCR beta V gene segment behaved as functional or pseudogenic. In a later genetic analysis, genome-wide SNP genotypes for about three fifths of the 666 donors were used, and that subset was treated as a discovery cohort. Among some 410 genotyped donors of the cohort, an average of around 240,000 unique TCR beta nucleotide sequences were sequenced per donor, about a sixth of them non-productive. Of the approximately 400 genotyped donors, around 81% fell in the genetic ancestry cluster associated with self-reported Caucasian donors. Every repertoire in the discovery cohort had been generated on one and the same sequencing platform. Class I and class II HLA loci were covered by the typing at four-digit resolution. Besides the first cohort of roughly 660 subjects, a separate validation cohort made up of 120 different subjects was used. The number of typed donors differed by locus: roughly 629-630 for A, B, C, DRB1 and DQB1; about 520 for DQA1; fewer than 610 for DPA1; and around 450 for DPB1. Donor age, sex, ethnicity and CMV serostatus were compiled alongside the repertoire data. A few DR-DQ haplotypes were treated as single units for association and clustering because of strong linkage in the cohort. To predict cytomegalovirus infection status, the study combined high-throughput TCR immunosequencing, statistical association of individual TCRs with disease status, and machine learning.

V has 1 base trimmed and J has 4 bases trimmed; junction bases matching no gene number 4. Per the germline V gene (reference sequence), SEHNR is the CDR1 and FQNEAQ is the CDR2. The CDR3 spans 16 residues, from the cysteine through the phenylalanine. Only the CDR3 DNA stays, 48 bases, in frame from base 1. Library creation used the immunoSEQ multiplex PCR assay. A mixture of 60 forward primers for TCR Vbeta segments and 13 reverse primers for TCR Jbeta segments was used in the multiplex PCR. A multiplex PCR assay on genomic DNA amplified the CDR3 region of rearranged TCR beta genes. On the Illumina HiSeq System, the amplified TCR beta libraries were sequenced as 87-base-pair reads. The authors' analysis ran thus. Across the 670 or so repertoires, a later analysis counted some 81 million unique TCR beta chains, some 11 million of which were shared by at least two donors. A nearest-neighbor algorithm error-corrected the raw reads and collapsed the reads into unique sequences, merging closely related sequences to remove PCR and sequencing errors. CDR3 sequences were aligned to IMGT reference sequences to assign V, D and J gene segments. For a sequence to be retained, a match of at least six nucleotides was required to both a V gene segment and a J gene segment. Rearrangements were called productive when the CDR3 lacked stop codons and stayed in frame with V and J; all others were non-productive. Following IMGT convention, CDR3 was defined as the stretch from the second conserved V-encoded cysteine up to the conserved J-encoded phenylalanine. In an earlier analysis of approximately 500 of the donors, sequences lacking an unambiguous match to a single V gene segment were excluded. In an earlier analysis of approximately 610 of the donors, V segments were called functional above 56.7% productive rearrangements and were called segregating when the between-donor standard deviation exceeded 5%. A statistical classification framework was built for diagnosing cytomegalovirus status from the catalog of TCR beta chain sequences. In a later analysis, TCR nucleotide sequences were compared against IMGT/GENE-DB human TR gene sequences so that V and J genes could be assigned. The TCRdist pipeline was used in a later analysis to assign CDR3 sequences and most-parsimonious VDJ recombination scenarios. A later analysis defined each TCR beta chain by its CDR3 amino acid sequence plus V-gene family, and excluded reads lacking a unique V-gene family. A later analysis removed several hundred highly shared, low-generation-probability nucleotide sequences to deal with suspected cross-contamination and a sequencing artifact. In a later analysis, a clonal expansion index was calculated for each public chain from normalized within-repertoire ranks of inferred template counts. In a later analysis, generation probabilities were computed using a VDJ recombination model fitted to out-of-frame rearrangements, and the results were checked against IGoR. Hypergeometric tests were used in a later analysis to score TCR-TCR, TCR-HLA and TCR-CMV co-occurrence, with a repertoire-size bias correction applied to the TCR pairs. To estimate false discovery rates, a later analysis permuted the HLA or CMV assignments 20 times. A later analysis grouped co-occurring TCRs with DBSCAN, adding TCRdist sequence similarity when clustering within HLA-allele-positive subsets. Repertoires with fewer than 30,000 or more than 120,000 public chains, plus five repertoires with anomalous nucleotide sharing, were excluded from co-occurrence clustering. TCRdb took over this immuneACCESS table, retaining in-frame rearrangements with V and J assigned. Such tables are incomplete; in checked studies, under half of the missing clones stem from an unresolved V gene, and the remainder is unexplained. Clone size and V and J calls were adopted from that table, with D and trimming inferred from the DNA. This sample's listing comprises some 55,000 clones. Approximately 7% of the sample belongs to the ten largest clones.

On this clone itself: The antigen it binds to is not known.

The investigation overall reported the following: The study listed 150 to 200 TCR beta chains as associated with cytomegalovirus. A further reported finding was that TCR beta sequences accurately predicted the HLA-A and HLA-B alleles for most subjects in the first cohort. A later analysis found that HLA-associated TCR beta chains were more clonally expanded and had lower generation probabilities than equally common non-associated chains. Linkage disequilibrium might explain the correlated functional status among segregating V segments, but an unknown experimental factor could not be excluded. The authors suggested that the approach could potentially be extended to other disease states and immunological phenotypes. A later analysis reported that several top co-occurrence clusters appeared linked to parvovirus B19, influenza, CMV and Epstein-Barr virus. CMV serostatus was the only immune exposure information available for the cohort. According to a later genetic analysis, donors in an Asian-associated ancestry cluster had fewer N-insertions in productive TCRs than the approximately 700-donor mean. Because the 87-base-pair reads could not distinguish some IMGT-functional V segments, including TRBV6-2 and TRBV6-3, those segments were excluded. The classifier was reported to diagnose cytomegalovirus status with high specificity and sensitivity in both the original and validation cohorts. The cohort was sequenced for TCR beta chains only, and without alpha or paired-chain data the features that could be detected were limited. HLA typing was unavailable for some donors at each locus, so association tests used only the typed subset. In an earlier analysis of 587 of the donors, most TCR beta V segments were observed in productive rearrangements about 87% or about 30% of the time, broadly matching IMGT annotations. Most TCR sequences were seen in very few donors, while some public TCRs were found in many individuals. Strong co-occurrence of HLA alleles, especially DR and DQ, made assigning TCR associations to individual alleles difficult. Presence/absence analyses assumed roughly uniform sequencing depth across donors, an assumption that may not hold. A cluster of highly shared sequence variants was judged likely to represent a technical artifact of the sequencing pipeline. V-gene and J-gene trimming of TCR beta chains was associated with a missense DCLRE1C variant in a later genetic analysis, and the association was replicated in an independent cohort. Specific HLA alleles were associated with about 17,000 TCR beta sequences at a false discovery rate of 0.05 in a later analysis. Three of the identified cytomegalovirus-associated TCR beta chains were confirmed in vitro to be specific for cytomegalovirus antigens. In a later analysis, most CMV-associated TCR beta chains were found to appear HLA-restricted, with HLA associations seemingly driven largely by CMV exposure. Some 16 rarely observed V segments, including chromosome 9 orphons, were excluded from the earlier analysis of a few hundred of the donors because counts were too low. In a later analysis, the rate of TCR association differed among HLA loci, with DRB1 alleles having the most associated TCRs and HLA-C alleles having the fewest.

The cohort was made up of about 670 healthy bone marrow donors. At the time of sampling, all cohort members were nominally healthy, though unrecorded immune exposures were likely present. The donor was CMV seronegative and was included in the group of around 320 seronegative cohort members. Every donor gave a peripheral blood sample, and the peripheral blood mononuclear cells from that sample were used for TCR beta sequencing. The Qiagen DNeasy Blood Extraction Kit was used to extract genomic DNA from the blood cell samples. The sequenced material came from PBMCs. The sequence is built from TRBV7-9 and TRBJ2-2; 9 nucleotides in the junction match TRBD1. The source is a woman in her 40s in good health and CMV-seronegative. The CDR3 has the sequence CASSLGDRVITGELFF. In nucleotide form, the sequence is TGTGCCAGCAGCTTAGGGGACAGGGTGATCACCGGGGAGCTGTTTTTT.